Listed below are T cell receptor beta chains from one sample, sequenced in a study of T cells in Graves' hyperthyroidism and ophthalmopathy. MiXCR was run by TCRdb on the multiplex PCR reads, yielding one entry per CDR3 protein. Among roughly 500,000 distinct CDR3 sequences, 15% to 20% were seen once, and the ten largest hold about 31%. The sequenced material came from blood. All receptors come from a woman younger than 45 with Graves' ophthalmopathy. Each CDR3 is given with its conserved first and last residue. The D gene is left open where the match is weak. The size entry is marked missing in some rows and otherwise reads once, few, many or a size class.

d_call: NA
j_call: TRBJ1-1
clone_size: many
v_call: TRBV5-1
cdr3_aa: CASSSSPGNTEAFF
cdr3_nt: TGCGCCAGCAGCTCCTCACCGGGAAACACTGAAGCTTTCTTT

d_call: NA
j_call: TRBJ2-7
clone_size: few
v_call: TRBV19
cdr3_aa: CASSIIAGNRYEQYF
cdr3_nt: TGTGCCAGTAGTATAATCGCAGGCAACCGATACGAGCAGTACTTC

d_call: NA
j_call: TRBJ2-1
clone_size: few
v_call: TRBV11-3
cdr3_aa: CATTTAPEFF
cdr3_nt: TGTGCCACCACGACAGCCCCAGAGTTCTTC

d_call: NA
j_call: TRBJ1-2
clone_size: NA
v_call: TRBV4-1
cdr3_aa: CASSQEGRVYGYTF
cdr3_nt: TGCGCCAGCAGCCAAGAAGGCAGGGTCTATGGCTACACCTTC

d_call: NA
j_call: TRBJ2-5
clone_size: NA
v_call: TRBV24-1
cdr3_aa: CTTSDTSRQETQYF
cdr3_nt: TGTACCACCAGTGATACGAGTCGCCAAGAGACCCAGTACTTC

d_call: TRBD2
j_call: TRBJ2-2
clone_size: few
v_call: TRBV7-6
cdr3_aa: CASSLESAGGNTGELFF
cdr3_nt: TGTGCCAGCAGCTTAGAGTCGGCGGGAGGGAACACCGGGGAGCTGTTTTTT

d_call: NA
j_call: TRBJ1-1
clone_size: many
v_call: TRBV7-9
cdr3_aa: CASSGYGRVNTEAFF
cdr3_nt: TGTGCCAGCAGCGGTTACGGACGGGTGAACACTGAAGCTTTCTTT

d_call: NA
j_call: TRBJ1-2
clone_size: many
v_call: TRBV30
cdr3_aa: CAWRETPLGYTF
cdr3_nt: TGTGCCTGGAGGGAAACACCCCTTGGCTACACCTTC

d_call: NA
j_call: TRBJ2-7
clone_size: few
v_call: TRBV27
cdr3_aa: CASRRVGGTNYEQYF
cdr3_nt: TGTGCCAGCCGCCGGGTCGGGGGAACCAACTACGAGCAGTACTTC

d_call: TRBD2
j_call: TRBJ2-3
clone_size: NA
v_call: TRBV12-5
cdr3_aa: CASGWERDHTQYF
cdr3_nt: TGTGCTAGTGGTTGGGAGCGGGATCATACGCAGTATTTT

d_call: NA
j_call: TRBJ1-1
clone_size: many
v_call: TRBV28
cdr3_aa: CASSPINTEAFF
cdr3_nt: TGTGCCAGCAGTCCCATAAACACTGAAGCTTTCTTT

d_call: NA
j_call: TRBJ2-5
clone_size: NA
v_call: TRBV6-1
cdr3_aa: CASLKEGLQETQYF
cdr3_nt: TGTGCCAGCTTAAAGGAAGGACTCCAAGAGACCCAGTACTTC

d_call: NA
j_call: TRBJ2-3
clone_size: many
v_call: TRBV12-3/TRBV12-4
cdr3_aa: CASSFKGTDTQYF
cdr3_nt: TGTGCCAGCAGTTTTAAGGGCACAGATACGCAGTATTTT

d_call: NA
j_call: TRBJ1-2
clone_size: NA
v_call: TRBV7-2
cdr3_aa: CAGRAIDRGYTF
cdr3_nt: TGTGCCGGCCGGGCTATTGATCGGGGCTACACCTTC

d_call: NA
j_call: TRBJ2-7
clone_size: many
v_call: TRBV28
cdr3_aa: CASSPRQAGLIYEQYF
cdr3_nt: TGTGCCAGCAGTCCCCGACAGGCGGGTTTGATCTACGAGCAGTACTTC

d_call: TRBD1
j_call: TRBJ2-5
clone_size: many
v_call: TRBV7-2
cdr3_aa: CASSSLEGASHVSQETQYF
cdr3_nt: TGTGCCAGCAGCTCCTTAGAGGGGGCGAGCCACGTATCTCAAGAGACCCAGTACTTC

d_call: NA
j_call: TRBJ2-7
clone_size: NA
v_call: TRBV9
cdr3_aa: CASSASTDFYEQYF
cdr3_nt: TGTGCCAGCAGCGCGTCTACAGATTTCTACGAGCAGTACTTC

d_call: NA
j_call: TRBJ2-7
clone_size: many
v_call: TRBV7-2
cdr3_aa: CASSLDPDYEQYF
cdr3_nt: TGTGCCAGCAGCTTAGACCCTGACTACGAGCAGTACTTC

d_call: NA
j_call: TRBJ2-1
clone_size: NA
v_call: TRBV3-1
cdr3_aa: CASSQDGGAEQFF
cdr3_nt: TGTGCCAGCAGCCAAGATGGGGGGGCTGAGCAGTTCTTC

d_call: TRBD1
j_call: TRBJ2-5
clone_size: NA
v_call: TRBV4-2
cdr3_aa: CASSQTGEETQYF
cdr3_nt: TGTGCCAGCAGCCAAACAGGGGAAGAGACCCAGTACTTC

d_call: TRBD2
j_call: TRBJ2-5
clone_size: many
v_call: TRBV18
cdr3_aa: CASSPWKREARAETQYF
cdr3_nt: TGTGCCAGCTCACCATGGAAGCGGGAGGCCAGGGCAGAGACCCAGTACTTC

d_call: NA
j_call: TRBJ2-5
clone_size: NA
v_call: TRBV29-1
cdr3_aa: CSVEGAGRETQYF
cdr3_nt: TGCAGCGTTGAGGGGGCGGGACGGGAGACCCAGTACTTC

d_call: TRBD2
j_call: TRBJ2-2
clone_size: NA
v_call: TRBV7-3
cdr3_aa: CASSSPGTSGRGELFF
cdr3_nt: TGTGCCAGCAGCTCGCCCGGGACTAGCGGGAGGGGGGAGCTGTTTTTT

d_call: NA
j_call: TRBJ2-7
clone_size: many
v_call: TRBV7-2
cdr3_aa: CASSLVQVSYEQYF
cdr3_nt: TGTGCCAGCAGCTTAGTTCAGGTCTCCTACGAGCAGTACTTC

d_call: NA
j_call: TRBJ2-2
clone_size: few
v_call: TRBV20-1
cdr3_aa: CSARLGSYTGELFF
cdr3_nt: TGCAGTGCTAGGCTCGGATCCTACACCGGGGAGCTGTTTTTT

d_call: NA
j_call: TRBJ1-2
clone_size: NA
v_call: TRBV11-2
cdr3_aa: CASSSLLNGADGYTF
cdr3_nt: TGTGCCAGCAGCTCCCTACTCAACGGGGCTGATGGCTACACCTTC

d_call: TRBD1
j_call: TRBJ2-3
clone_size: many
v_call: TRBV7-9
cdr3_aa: CASSPLDRVDTDTQYF
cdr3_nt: TGTGCCAGCAGCCCTCTGGACAGGGTGGACACAGATACGCAGTATTTT

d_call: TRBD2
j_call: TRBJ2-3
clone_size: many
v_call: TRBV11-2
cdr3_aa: CASSLGRLAGGPKSADTQYF
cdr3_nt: TGTGCCAGCAGCTTAGGACGACTAGCGGGAGGGCCTAAGAGCGCAGATACGCAGTATTTT

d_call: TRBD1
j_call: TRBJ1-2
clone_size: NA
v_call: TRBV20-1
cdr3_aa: CSAYGQGRVGYTF
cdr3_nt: TGCAGTGCTTACGGACAGGGGAGGGTTGGCTACACCTTC

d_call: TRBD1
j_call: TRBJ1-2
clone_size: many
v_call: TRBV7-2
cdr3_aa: CASSSGQAAPLGYTF
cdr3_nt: TGTGCCAGCAGCTCTGGACAGGCGGCCCCTCTTGGCTACACCTTC

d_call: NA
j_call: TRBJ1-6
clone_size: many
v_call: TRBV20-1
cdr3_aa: CSARDTTSPLHF
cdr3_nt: TGCAGTGCTAGAGATACAACATCACCCCTCCACTTT

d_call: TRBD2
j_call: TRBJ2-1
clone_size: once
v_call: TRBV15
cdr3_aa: CATSPTSGTYNEQFF
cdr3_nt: TGTGCCACCAGCCCTACTAGCGGGACCTACAATGAGCAGTTCTTC

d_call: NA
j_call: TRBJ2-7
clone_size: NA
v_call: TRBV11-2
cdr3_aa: CASSTTEGLYEQYF
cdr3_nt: TGTGCCAGTAGTACGACCGAGGGGCTCTACGAGCAGTACTTC

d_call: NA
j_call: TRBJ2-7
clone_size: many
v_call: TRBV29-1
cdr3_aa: CSVRQGSHEQYF
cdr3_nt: TGCAGCGTCCGTCAGGGGTCCCACGAGCAGTACTTC

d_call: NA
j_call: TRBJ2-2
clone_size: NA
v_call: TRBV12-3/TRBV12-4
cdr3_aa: CASTYTGELFF
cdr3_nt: TGTGCCAGCACCTACACCGGGGAGCTGTTTTTT

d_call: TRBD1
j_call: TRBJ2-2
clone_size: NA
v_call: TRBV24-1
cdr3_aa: CATSDLAGQGTTGELFF
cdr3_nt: TGTGCCACCAGTGATTTAGCCGGACAGGGGACCACCGGGGAGCTGTTTTTT

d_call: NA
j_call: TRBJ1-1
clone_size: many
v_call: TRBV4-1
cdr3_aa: CASSQGPLGRANTEAFF
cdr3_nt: TGCGCCAGCAGCCAAGGACCGTTAGGCCGGGCGAACACTGAAGCTTTCTTT

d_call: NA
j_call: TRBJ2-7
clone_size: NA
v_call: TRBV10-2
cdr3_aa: CASSETAYEQYF
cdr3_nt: TGCGCCAGCAGTGAGACCGCATACGAGCAGTACTTC

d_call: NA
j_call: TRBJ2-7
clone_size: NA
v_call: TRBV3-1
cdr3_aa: CASSQGPGSGTEQYF
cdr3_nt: TGTGCCAGCAGCCAAGGGCCCGGGTCTGGTACCGAGCAGTACTTC

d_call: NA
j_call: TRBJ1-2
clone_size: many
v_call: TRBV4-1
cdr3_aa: CASSQADLYGYTF
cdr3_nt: TGCGCCAGCAGCCAGGCGGACCTATATGGCTACACCTTC

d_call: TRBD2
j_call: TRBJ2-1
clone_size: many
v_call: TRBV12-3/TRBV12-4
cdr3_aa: CASSLRAGPRGNEQFF
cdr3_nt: TGTGCCAGCAGCCTGAGAGCGGGACCTAGAGGTAATGAGCAGTTCTTC

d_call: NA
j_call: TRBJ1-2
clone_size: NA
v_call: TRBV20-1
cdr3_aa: CSARDWADRGYGYTF
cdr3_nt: TGCAGTGCTAGAGATTGGGCAGATCGTGGCTATGGCTACACCTTC

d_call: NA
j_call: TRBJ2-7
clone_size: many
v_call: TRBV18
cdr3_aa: CASSPARVGSYEQYF
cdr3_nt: TGTGCCAGCTCACCAGCACGGGTGGGCTCCTACGAGCAGTACTTC

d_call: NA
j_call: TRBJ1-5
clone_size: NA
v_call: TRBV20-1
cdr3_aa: CSAREGGARQPQHF
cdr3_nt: TGCAGTGCTAGAGAAGGAGGGGCGAGACAGCCCCAGCATTTT

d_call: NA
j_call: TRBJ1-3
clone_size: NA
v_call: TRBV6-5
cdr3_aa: CASSYYGTTGNTIYF
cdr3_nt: TGTGCCAGCAGTTACTACGGGACTACTGGAAACACCATATATTTT

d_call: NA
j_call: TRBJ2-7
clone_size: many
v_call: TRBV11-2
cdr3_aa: CASSLLGGGVYEQYF
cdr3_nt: TGTGCCAGCAGCTTGCTCGGAGGGGGGGTCTACGAGCAGTACTTC

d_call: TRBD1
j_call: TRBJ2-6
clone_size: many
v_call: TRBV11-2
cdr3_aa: CASSPRQGASSGANVLTF
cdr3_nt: TGTGCCAGCAGCCCCCGACAGGGGGCCTCCTCTGGGGCCAACGTCCTGACTTTC

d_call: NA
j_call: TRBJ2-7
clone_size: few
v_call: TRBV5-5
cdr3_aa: CASSIASMPFYEQYF
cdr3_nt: TGTGCCAGCAGCATAGCCTCAATGCCCTTCTACGAGCAGTACTTC

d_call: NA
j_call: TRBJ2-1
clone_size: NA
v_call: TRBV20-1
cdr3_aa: CSAFDWSSYNEQFF
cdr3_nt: TGCAGTGCTTTTGACTGGAGCTCCTACAATGAGCAGTTCTTC

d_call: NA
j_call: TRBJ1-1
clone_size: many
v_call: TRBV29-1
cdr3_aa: CSVVRAAEAFF
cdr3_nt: TGCAGCGTCGTTAGGGCGGCTGAAGCTTTCTTT

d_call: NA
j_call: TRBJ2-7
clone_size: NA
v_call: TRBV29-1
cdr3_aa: CSATGPQGSEQYF
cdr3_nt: TGCAGCGCAACCGGGCCCCAGGGCTCCGAGCAGTACTTC

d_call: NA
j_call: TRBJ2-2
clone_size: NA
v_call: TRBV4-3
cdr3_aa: CASSQGWGRVGGELFF
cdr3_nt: TGCGCCAGCAGCCAAGGGTGGGGGAGAGTAGGCGGGGAGCTGTTTTTT

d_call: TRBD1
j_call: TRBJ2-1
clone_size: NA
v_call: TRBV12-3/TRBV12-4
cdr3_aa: CASSSTGSNNEQFF
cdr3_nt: TGTGCCAGCAGTTCGACAGGGTCGAACAATGAGCAGTTCTTC

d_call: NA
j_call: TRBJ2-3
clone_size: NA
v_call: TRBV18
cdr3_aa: CASSPRALTDTQYF
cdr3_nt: TGTGCCAGCTCACCGAGAGCACTCACAGATACGCAGTATTTT